What follows are 24 T cell receptor beta chains derived from one specimen sequenced in a study of OX40 agonist ivuxolimab in advanced cancers. The table came from immunoSEQ multiplex PCR; TCRdb's copy has only in-frame clones and leaves some out. The sample records approximately 92,000 clones, approximately 80% being singletons. Sequenced here: CD4+ or CD8+ T cells sorted from blood, sampled in a trial of the OX40 agonist ivuxolimab. The receptor source for this set is an adult with an advanced solid tumor such as melanoma, head and neck, liver or kidney cancer.

The V call is TRBV9, the J call TRBJ2-2; 9 bases line up with TRBD1. The CDR3 runs to 15 residues. After removal of 3 bases from V and 4 bases from J, the junction contained 4 bases not matched to a gene. Germline CDR1 reads SGDLS; CDR2 reads YYNGEE. The chain's CDR3 is CASSDRGHTTGELFF. In nucleotides, the CDR3 is TGTGCCAGCAGCGACAGGGGGCATACCACCGGGGAGCTGTTTTTT.

J is TRBJ2-5 and V is TRBV7-2; 11 nucleotides agree with TRBD2. With V trimmed by 6 bases and J by 8 bases, 17 bases remained unmatched. The CDR3 totals 17 residues. From germline, CDR1 is SGHTA and CDR2 FQGNSA. This chain's CDR3 is CASSSSGTSGVRETQYF. The CDR3 DNA follows: TGTGCCAGCAGTTCCTCCGGGACTAGCGGAGTGCGGGAAACCCAGTACTTC.

The rearrangement uses TRBV5-1 and TRBJ2-5, with D unresolved. TRBJ2-7 explains the end of the DNA better; the J call may be wrong. The length of the CDR3 is 14 residues. CDR1 is SGHRS, CDR2 YFSETQ, per germline. The CDR3 here is CASSLDGSLYEQYF. CDR3 DNA: TGCGCCAGCAGCTTGGATGGATCCCTCTACGAGCAGTACTTC.

This clone has ten or more counts. J is TRBJ2-7 and V is TRBV12-5; 8 nucleotides line up with TRBD1. With V trimmed by 3 bases and J by 1 base, 5 bases remained unmatched. Germline V gene data show CDR1 as LGHNT and CDR2 as FRNRAP. The CDR3 length is 15 residues. CDR3 DNA sequence: TGTGCTAGTGGTTTCACCAGGGACAGGTCCTACGAGCAGTACTTC. Residues: CASGFTRDRSYEQYF.

The rearrangement uses TRBV7-9 and TRBJ2-5; TRBD2 is a possible D gene (5 bases). Germline assignment: CDR1 SEHNR and CDR2 FQNEAQ (reference sequence). The ends were cut back, 2 bases at V and 5 bases at J, with 15 bases in the middle. The CDR3 runs to 15 residues. In nucleotides, the CDR3 is TGTGCCAGCAGCTTAATCCCCGGAGGAAGGGAGACCCAGTACTTC. Its protein product is CASSLIPGGRETQYF.

J is TRBJ2-7 and V is TRBV12-5; D is ambiguous. The germline CDR1 and CDR2 sequences are LGHNT and FRNRAP. Trimming cost V 1 base and J 5 bases, with 12 bases left between them. This CDR3 contains 14 residues. The CDR3, as DNA: TGTGCTAGTGGTTTGGATGGGCCGTGGGACGAGCAGTACTTC. Its translation: CASGLDGPWDEQYF.

The rearrangement links TRBV5-1 to TRBJ2-7; TRBD1 matches 8 bases. This CDR3 spans 14 amino acids. The V gene end was trimmed by 0 bases and the J gene end by 3 bases; junction bases not matched to a gene: 2. Germline values: CDR1 SGHRS, CDR2 YFSETQ. As DNA, the CDR3 is TGCGCCAGCAGCTTGGTACAGGGGGACTACGAGCAGTACTTC. This translates into CASSLVQGDYEQYF.

The rearrangement joins TRBV11-2 to TRBJ2-5; tentative D call: TRBD1 (5 bases). Germline-derived CDR1 and CDR2 are SGHAT and FQNNGV. Trimming pared 4 bases from V and 5 bases from J, leaving 11 bases between. The CDR3 is made up of 13 amino acids. Here the CDR3 DNA reads TGTGCCAGCAGCTCGCAGGGTGGGGAGACCCAGTACTTC. It encodes CASSSQGGETQYF. The complete variable domain, with remaining parts taken from reference TRBV11-2 and TRBJ2-5, reads EAGVAQSPRYKIIEKRQSVAFWCNPISGHATLYWYQQILGQGPKLLIQFQNNGVVDDSQLPKDRFSAERLKGVDSTLKIQPAKLEDSAVYLCASSSQGGETQYFGPGTRLLVL.

This clone was picked up a small number of times. DNA for the CDR3: TGTGCCTGGAGCGGGACGGGCAATCAGCCCCAGCATTTT. It yields the protein CAWSGTGNQPQHF. The chain is built from TRBV30 and TRBJ1-5, with D possibly matching TRBD1 (5 bases). The CDR3 spans 13 residues. Germline CDR1 reads GTSNPN; CDR2 reads SVGIG (reference sequence). V gave up 3 bases and J gave up 2 bases, with 8 bases separating them.

The chain links TRBV6-5 to TRBJ2-3; no firm D call. Germline loops: CDR1 MNHEY, CDR2 SVGAGI. This CDR3 has 14 residues. The ends were cut back, 5 bases at V and 3 bases at J, with 12 bases in the middle. The CDR3 reads CASSHRPLTDTQYF. CDR3 sequence (DNA): TGTGCCAGCAGTCACCGCCCTTTGACAGATACGCAGTATTTT.

The V gene is TRBV4-1, the J gene TRBJ2-1; possible D gene TRBD2, 6 bases. The CDR3 length is 15 residues. Trimming shortened V by 2 bases and J by 5 bases, and 13 bases separated the two germline ends. Germline values: CDR1 MGHRA, CDR2 YSYEKL. The CDR3 loop is CASSQLGLGHNEQFF. CDR3 DNA sequence: TGCGCCAGCAGCCAACTGGGACTCGGCCACAATGAGCAGTTCTTC.

This rearrangement joins TRBV7-2 to TRBJ1-1; TRBD1 aligns across 7 bases. After removal of 5 bases from V and 2 bases from J, the junction contained 11 bases not matched to a gene. Germline CDR1 and CDR2: SGHTA and FQGNSA. The CDR3 sequence is 16 residues long. CDR3 DNA sequence: TGTGCCAGCAGCCGAACCGGGACAGAAATTAACACTGAAGCTTTCTTT. This encodes CASSRTGTEINTEAFF.

The chain recombines TRBV19 with TRBJ2-1; TRBD2 agrees at 11 bases. The CDR3 sequence is 18 residues long. The V segment lost 3 bases and the J segment 0 bases; nucleotides outside the gene matches: 7. In germline, CDR1 is LNHDA, CDR2 SQIVND (reference sequence). In DNA form, the CDR3 reads TGTGCCAGTAGTATTACTAGCGGGGGCCTAAGCTCCTACAATGAGCAGTTCTTC. Encoded protein: CASSITSGGLSSYNEQFF.

The chain is built from TRBV21-1 and TRBJ2-7; TRBD2 is the table's D call and was not checked against the DNA. TRBV21-1 is a pseudogene locus. This CDR3 has 18 amino acids. In DNA form, the CDR3 reads TGTGCCAGCAGCAATGTGCGGGAGGCCACTCCACGGGCCTACGAGCAGTACTTC. It specifies CASSNVREATPRAYEQYF.

The chain recombines TRBV7-2 with TRBJ2-7, with TRBD1 matching over 8 bases. The CDR3 contains 14 residues. Germline CDR1 is SGHTA and CDR2 is FQGNSA. After removal of 1 base from V and 11 bases from J, the junction contained 10 bases not matched to a gene. The CDR3 is CASSLGAGGQGKYF. CDR3 nucleotide sequence: TGTGCCAGCAGCTTAGGGGCCGGAGGACAGGGAAAGTACTTC. The variable domain in full, completed from reference TRBV7-2 and TRBJ2-7, reads GAGVSQSPSNKVTEKGKDVELRCDPISGHTALYWYRQSLGQGLEFLIYFQGNSAPDKSGLPSDRFSAERTGGSVSTLTIQRTQQEDSAVYLCASSLGAGGQGKYFGPGTRLTVT.

The J gene is TRBJ2-7, the V gene TRBV10-3; 14 bases fit TRBD2. The CDR3 is 15 residues long. Germline V CDR1 and CDR2: ENHRY, SYGVKD. After removal of 4 bases from V and 1 base from J, the junction contained 0 bases not matched to a gene. This CDR3 reads CAISGLAGGSYEQYF. In DNA, the CDR3 is TGTGCCATCAGTGGACTAGCGGGAGGGTCCTACGAGCAGTACTTC.

The chain is built from TRBV9 and TRBJ1-3; no clear D gene. V shed 0 bases and J shed 2 bases, with 9 bases lying between them. Per the germline V gene, CDR1 is SGDLS and CDR2 is YYNGEE. This CDR3 has 15 residues. As DNA, the CDR3 is TGTGCCAGCAGCGTAGATGGCCTACCTGGAAACACCATATATTTT. This encodes CASSVDGLPGNTIYF.

The chain recombines TRBV6-6 with TRBJ2-1; no reliable D call. The CDR3 is 13 residues long. The V gene lost 6 bases and the J gene lost 6 bases, with 12 bases spanning the gap. Germline CDR1 is MNHNY and CDR2 is SVGAGI (reference sequence). The CDR3: CASRERSPNEQFF. DNA for the CDR3: TGTGCCAGCAGAGAGCGAAGTCCCAATGAGCAGTTCTTC.

This rearrangement joins TRBV23-1 to TRBJ2-7; possibly TRBD1 for D (5 bases). TRBV23-1 is an ORF; its function is uncertain. V shed 3 bases and J shed 2 bases, with 14 bases lying between them. This CDR3 is built from 15 residues. CDR3 protein: CASSHLGAGTYEQYF. The CDR3 DNA follows: TGCGCCAGCAGTCACCTCGGCGCAGGGACCTACGAGCAGTACTTC.

The rearrangement uses TRBV6-6 and TRBJ2-2; unclear D gene. Trimming pared 3 bases from V and 6 bases from J, leaving 8 bases between. There are 13 residues in the CDR3. In germline, CDR1 is MNHNY, CDR2 SVGAGI (reference sequence). CDR3 region: CASSYEASGELFF. The CDR3 bases are TGTGCCAGCAGTTATGAGGCGTCCGGGGAGCTGTTTTTT.

This clone was found a few times. V usage is TRBV7-2 and J usage is TRBJ2-2; no definite D call. The CDR3 is 14 amino acids. V dropped 5 bases and J dropped 2 bases, with 9 bases sitting between them. Per germline, CDR1 SGHTA and CDR2 FQGNSA. CDR3 DNA: TGTGCCAGCAGCCATGACCCCAACACCGGGGAGCTGTTTTTT. As protein: CASSHDPNTGELFF. Full variable domain (outside the CDR3, taken from reference TRBV7-2 and TRBJ2-2): GAGVSQSPSNKVTEKGKDVELRCDPISGHTALYWYRQSLGQGLEFLIYFQGNSAPDKSGLPSDRFSAERTGGSVSTLTIQRTQQEDSAVYLCASSHDPNTGELFFGEGSRLTVL.

The chain uses TRBV9 and TRBJ2-1, with 9 bases aligning to TRBD2. The CDR3 extends over 14 amino acids. CDR1 and CDR2 (germline): SGDLS, YYNGEE. The junction had 4 bases not matched to a gene; V was cut back by 9 bases and J by 0 bases. CDR3 protein: CAMREGGSYNEQFF. CDR3 nucleotides: TGTGCCATGCGGGAGGGTGGCTCCTACAATGAGCAGTTCTTC.

This sequence joins TRBV27 and TRBJ2-5; 8 nucleotides agree with TRBD1. The J call is uncertain, as TRBJ2-7 better fits the DNA end. Germline CDR1 MNHEY, CDR2 SMNVEV (reference sequence). The CDR3 covers 12 residues. CDR3 sequence (DNA): TGTGCCAGCGGTACAGGGGGAAGCGAGCAGTACTTC. It codes for CASGTGGSEQYF.

The rearrangement joins TRBV7-2 to TRBJ2-2, with D possibly TRBD1 on 6 matching bases. Germline lookup yields CDR1 SGHTA and CDR2 FQGNSA. The CDR3 extends over 17 amino acids. V lost 1 base and J 12 bases, leaving 24 bases between the germline ends. Written as DNA, the CDR3 is TGTGCCAGCAGCTTAGGGTCACAGGGCGGAGAAGGGAAGAAGCTGTTTTTT. The encoded protein is CASSLGSQGGEGKKLFF.